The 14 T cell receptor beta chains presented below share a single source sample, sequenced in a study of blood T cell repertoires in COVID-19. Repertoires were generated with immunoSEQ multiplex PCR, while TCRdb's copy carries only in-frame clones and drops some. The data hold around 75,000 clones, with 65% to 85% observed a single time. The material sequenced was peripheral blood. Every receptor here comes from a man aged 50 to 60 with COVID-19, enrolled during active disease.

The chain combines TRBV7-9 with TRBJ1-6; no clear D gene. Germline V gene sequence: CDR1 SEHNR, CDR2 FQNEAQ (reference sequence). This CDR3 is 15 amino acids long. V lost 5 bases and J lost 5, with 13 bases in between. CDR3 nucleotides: TGTGCCAGCAGCCTTATGACAACCAATAATTCACCCCTCCACTTT. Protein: CASSLMTTNNSPLHF. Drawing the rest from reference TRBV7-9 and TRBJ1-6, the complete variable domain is DTGVSQNPRHKITKRGQNVTFRCDPISEHNRLYWYRQTLGQGPEFLTYFQNEAQLEKSRLLSDRFSAERPKGSFSTLEIQRTEQGDSAMYLCASSLMTTNNSPLHFGNGTRLTVT.

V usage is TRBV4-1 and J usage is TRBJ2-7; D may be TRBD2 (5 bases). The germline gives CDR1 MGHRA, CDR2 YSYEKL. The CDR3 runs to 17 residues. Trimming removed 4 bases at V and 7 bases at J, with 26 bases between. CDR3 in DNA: TGCGCCAGCAGCCCCCTCCCCGGTAGCGTCACTGATAGGGAGCAGTACTTC. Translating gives CASSPLPGSVTDREQYF.

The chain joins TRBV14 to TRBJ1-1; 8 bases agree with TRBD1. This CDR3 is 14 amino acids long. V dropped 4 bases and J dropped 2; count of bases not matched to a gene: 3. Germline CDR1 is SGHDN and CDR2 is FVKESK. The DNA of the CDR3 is TGTGCCAGCAGCCTTGGACAGGGCAACACTGAAGCTTTCTTT. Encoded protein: CASSLGQGNTEAFF.

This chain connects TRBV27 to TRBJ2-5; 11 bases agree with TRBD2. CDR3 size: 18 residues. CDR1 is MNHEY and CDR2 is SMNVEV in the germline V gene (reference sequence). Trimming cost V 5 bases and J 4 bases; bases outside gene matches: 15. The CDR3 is CASSHWTSGPGRAETQYF. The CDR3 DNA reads TGTGCCAGCAGTCACTGGACTAGCGGGCCCGGTCGGGCAGAGACCCAGTACTTC.

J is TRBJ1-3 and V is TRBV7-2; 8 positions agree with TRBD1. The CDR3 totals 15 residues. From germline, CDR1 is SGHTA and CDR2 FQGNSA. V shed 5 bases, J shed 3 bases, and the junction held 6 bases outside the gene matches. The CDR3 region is CASSPQTGVGNTIYF. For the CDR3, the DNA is TGTGCCAGCAGCCCACAGACAGGGGTTGGAAACACCATATATTTT.

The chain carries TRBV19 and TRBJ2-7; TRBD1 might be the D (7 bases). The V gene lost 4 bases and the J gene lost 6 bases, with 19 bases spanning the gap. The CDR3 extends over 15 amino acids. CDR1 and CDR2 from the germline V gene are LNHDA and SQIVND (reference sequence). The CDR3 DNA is TGTGCCAGTAGTACAGGGGGAGGCTTCCTTGTCGAGCAGTACTTC. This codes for CASSTGGGFLVEQYF.

CDR3 nucleotides: TGTGCCAGCAGCCTGGGACTAGCGGGAGTCGTAGAGACCCAGTACTTC. This codes for CASSLGLAGVVETQYF. The gene calls are TRBV9 and TRBJ2-5; TRBD2 aligns across 14 bases. The CDR3 consists of 16 residues. CDR1 is SGDLS and CDR2 is YYNGEE in the germline V gene. Germline trimming cut 4 bases from V and 4 bases from J; bases unmatched to any gene: 6.

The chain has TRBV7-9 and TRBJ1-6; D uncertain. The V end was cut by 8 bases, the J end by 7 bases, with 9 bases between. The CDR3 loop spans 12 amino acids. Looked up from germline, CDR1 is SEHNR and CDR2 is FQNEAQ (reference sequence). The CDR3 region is CASSAQNSPLHF. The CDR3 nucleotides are TGTGCCAGCTCGGCACAGAATTCACCCCTCCACTTT.

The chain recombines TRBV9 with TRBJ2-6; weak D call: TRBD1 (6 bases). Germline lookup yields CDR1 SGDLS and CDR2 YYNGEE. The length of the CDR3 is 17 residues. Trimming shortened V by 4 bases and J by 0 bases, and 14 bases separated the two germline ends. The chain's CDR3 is CASSPGHRSSGANVLTF. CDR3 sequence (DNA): TGTGCCAGCAGCCCGGGACACCGAAGCTCTGGGGCCAACGTCCTGACTTTC.

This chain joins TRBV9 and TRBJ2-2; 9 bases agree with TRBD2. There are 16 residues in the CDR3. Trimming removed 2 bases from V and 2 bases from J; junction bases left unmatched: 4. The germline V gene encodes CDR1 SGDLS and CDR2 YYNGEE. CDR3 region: CASSVSGRSNTGELFF. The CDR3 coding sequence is TGTGCCAGCAGCGTTAGCGGGAGATCAAACACCGGGGAGCTGTTTTTT.

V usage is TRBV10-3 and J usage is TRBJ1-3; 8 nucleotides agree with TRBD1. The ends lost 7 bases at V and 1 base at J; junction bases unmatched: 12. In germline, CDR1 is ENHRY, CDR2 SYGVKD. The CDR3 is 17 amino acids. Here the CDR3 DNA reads TGTGCCATCAAAGCTGTCACAGGGGGACCTTCTGGAAACACCATATATTTT. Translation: CAIKAVTGGPSGNTIYF.

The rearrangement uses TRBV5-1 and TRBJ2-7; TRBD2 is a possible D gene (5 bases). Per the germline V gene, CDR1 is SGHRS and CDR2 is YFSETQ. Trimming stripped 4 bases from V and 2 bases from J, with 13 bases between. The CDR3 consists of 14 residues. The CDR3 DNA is TGCGCCAGCAGCCCGGGGAGCGTGACCTACGAGCAGTACTTC. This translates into CASSPGSVTYEQYF.

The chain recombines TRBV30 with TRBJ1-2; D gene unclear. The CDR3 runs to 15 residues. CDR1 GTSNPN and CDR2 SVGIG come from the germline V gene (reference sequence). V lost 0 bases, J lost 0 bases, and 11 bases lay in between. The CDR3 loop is CAWSVGQITNYGYTF. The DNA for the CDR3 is TGTGCCTGGAGTGTTGGTCAGATCACTAACTATGGCTACACCTTC.

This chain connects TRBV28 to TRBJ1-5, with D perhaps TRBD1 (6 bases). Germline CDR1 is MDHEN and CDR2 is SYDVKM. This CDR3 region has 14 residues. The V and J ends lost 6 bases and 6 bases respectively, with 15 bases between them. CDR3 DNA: TGTGCCAGCAGCCTAGGGGGAAATCGTCAGCCCCAGCATTTT. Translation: CASSLGGNRQPQHF.